This TCR beta chain was recorded in a study of blood T cells in healthy people across ages. Findings and caveats of the study: As naive T cell percentage varied, TCR beta diversity correlated strongly with it.

It was with a sample-barcoded 5' primer and a J-beta primer mix that a second PCR of roughly 7 to 11 cycles was run. Each CDR3 protein gets one entry after TCRdb re-called the 5' RACE reads with MiXCR. The data show approximately 1.5 million distinct CDR3 sequences, about 32% seen once. Every donor contributed ten milliliters of peripheral blood by blood draw. Total RNA was isolated from each sample in quantities of at least 6 micrograms. As for this clonotype: Its antigen is undetermined.

The CDR3 runs 14 residues. V lost 3 bases and J lost 1, with 9 bases in between. The TCR comes from a woman in her 30s in good health. Sequencing was done on a sample of blood. This sequence joins TRBV12-3 or TRBV12-4 and TRBJ1-1; possible D gene TRBD1, 6 bases. The CDR3 protein is CASSFTGANTEAFF. The DNA for the CDR3 is TGTGCCAGCAGTTTTACGGGGGCGAACACTGAAGCTTTCTTT.